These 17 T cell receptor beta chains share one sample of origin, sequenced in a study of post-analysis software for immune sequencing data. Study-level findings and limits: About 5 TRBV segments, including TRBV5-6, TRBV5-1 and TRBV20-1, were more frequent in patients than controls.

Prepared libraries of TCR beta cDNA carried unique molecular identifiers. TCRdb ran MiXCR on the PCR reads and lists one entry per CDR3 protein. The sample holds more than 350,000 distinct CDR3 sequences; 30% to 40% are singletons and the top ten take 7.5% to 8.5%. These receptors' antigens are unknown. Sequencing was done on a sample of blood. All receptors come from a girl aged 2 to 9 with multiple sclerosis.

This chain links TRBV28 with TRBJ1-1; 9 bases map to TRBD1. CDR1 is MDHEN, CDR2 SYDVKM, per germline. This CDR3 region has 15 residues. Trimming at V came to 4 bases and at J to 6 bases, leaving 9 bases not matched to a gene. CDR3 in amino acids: CASSSDRGGGAEAFF. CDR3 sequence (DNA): TGTGCCAGCAGTTCCGACAGGGGGGGAGGCGCTGAAGCTTTCTTT.

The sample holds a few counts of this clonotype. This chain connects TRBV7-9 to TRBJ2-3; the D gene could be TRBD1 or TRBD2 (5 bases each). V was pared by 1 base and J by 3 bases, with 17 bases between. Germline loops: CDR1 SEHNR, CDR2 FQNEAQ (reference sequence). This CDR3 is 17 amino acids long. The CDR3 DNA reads TGTGCCAGCAGCTTAGTCGGCCGGGACCCGTATACAGATACGCAGTATTTT. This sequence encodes CASSLVGRDPYTDTQYF.

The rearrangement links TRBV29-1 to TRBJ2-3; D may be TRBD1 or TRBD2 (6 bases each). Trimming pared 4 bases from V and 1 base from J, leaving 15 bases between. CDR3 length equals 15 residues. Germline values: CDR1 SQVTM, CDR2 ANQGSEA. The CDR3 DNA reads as TGCAGCGTTGTGCCGGGGGCTCTGGGCACAGATACGCAGTATTTT. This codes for CSVVPGALGTDTQYF.

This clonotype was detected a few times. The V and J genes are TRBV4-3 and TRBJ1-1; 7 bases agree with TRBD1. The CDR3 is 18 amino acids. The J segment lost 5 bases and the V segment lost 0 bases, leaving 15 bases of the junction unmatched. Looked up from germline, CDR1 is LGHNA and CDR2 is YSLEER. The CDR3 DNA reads TGCGCCAGCAGCCAAGATAGGGGTTTCGAGACAGGGATGACTGAAGCTTTCTTT. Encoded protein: CASSQDRGFETGMTEAFF.

CDR3 region: CASSSPDRPGANVLTF. CDR3 coding DNA: TGTGCCAGCAGTTCCCCGGACAGGCCTGGGGCCAACGTCCTGACTTTC. The chain uses TRBV28 and TRBJ2-6, with TRBD1 matching 7 bases. Trimming at V came to 4 bases and at J to 2 bases, leaving 5 bases not matched to a gene. Germline CDR1 reads MDHEN; CDR2 reads SYDVKM. The CDR3 covers 16 residues.

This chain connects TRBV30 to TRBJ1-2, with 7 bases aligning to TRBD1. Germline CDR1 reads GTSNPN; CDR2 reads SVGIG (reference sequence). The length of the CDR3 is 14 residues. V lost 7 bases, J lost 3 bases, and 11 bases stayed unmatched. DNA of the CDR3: TGTGCCTCCGAAAGGAGACAGGGTGACTATGGCTACACCTTC. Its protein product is CASERRQGDYGYTF.

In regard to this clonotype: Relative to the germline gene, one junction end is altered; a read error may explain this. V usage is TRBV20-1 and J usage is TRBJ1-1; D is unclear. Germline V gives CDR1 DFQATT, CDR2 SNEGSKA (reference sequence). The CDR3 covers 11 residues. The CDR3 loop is CSPRKYTEAFF. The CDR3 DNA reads TGCAGTCCTAGGAAGTACACTGAAGCTTTCTTT.

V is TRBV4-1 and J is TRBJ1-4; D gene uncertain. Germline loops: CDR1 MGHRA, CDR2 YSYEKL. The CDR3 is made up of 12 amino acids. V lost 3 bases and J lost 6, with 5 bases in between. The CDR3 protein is CASSQAYEKLFF. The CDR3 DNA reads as TGCGCCAGCAGCCAGGCTTATGAAAAACTGTTTTTT.

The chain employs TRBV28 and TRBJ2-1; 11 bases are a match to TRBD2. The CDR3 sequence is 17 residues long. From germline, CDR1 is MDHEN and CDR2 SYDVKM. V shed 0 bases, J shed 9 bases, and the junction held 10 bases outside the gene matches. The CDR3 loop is CASSLWDRASGRSEQFF. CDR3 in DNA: TGTGCCAGCAGTTTATGGGACAGGGCTAGCGGGAGGTCTGAGCAGTTCTTC. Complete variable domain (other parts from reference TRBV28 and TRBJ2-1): DVKVTQSSRYLVKRTGEKVFLECVQDMDHENMFWYRQDPGLGLRLIYFSYDVKMKEKGDIPEGYSVSREKKERFSLILESASTNQTSMYLCASSLWDRASGRSEQFFGPGTRLTVL.

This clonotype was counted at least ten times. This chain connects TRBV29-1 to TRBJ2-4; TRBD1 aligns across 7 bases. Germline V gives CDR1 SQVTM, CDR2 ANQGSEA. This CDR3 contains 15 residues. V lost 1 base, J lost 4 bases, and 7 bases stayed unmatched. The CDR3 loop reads CSVEVKDRDKNIQYF. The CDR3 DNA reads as TGCAGCGTTGAAGTTAAAGACAGGGATAAAAACATTCAGTACTTC.

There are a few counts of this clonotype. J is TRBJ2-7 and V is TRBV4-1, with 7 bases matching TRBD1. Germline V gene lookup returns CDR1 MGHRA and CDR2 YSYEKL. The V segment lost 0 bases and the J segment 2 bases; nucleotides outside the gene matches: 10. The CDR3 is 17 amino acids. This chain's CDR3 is CASSQDLSTGSPYEQYF. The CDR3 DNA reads TGCGCCAGCAGCCAAGATTTGTCGACAGGGAGCCCCTACGAGCAGTACTTC.

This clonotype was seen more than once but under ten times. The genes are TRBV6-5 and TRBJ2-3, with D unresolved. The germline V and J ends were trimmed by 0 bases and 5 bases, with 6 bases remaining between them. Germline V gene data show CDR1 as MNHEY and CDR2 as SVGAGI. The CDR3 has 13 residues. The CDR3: CASSYSTGDTQYF. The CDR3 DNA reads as TGTGCCAGCAGTTACTCGACGGGAGATACGCAGTATTTT.

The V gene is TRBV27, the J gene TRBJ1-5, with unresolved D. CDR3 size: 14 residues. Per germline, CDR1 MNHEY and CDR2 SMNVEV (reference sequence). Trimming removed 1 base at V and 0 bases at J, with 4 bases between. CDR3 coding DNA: TGTGCCAGCAGTTTATGGTATAGCAATCAGCCCCAGCATTTT. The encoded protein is CASSLWYSNQPQHF.

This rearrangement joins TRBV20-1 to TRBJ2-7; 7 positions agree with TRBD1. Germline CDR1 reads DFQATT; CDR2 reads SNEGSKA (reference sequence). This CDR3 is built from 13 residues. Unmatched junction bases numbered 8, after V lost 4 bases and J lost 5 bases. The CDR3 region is CSANPGQLNEQYF. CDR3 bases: TGCAGTGCTAACCCGGGACAGCTGAACGAGCAGTACTTC.

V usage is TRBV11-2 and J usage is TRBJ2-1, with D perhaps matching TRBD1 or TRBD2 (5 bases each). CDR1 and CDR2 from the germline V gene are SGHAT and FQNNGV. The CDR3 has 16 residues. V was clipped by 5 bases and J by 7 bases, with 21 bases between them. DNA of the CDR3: TGTGCCAGCAGCCAACGGGTGGGGCGGGCAGCTAATGAGCAGTTCTTC. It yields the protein CASSQRVGRAANEQFF.

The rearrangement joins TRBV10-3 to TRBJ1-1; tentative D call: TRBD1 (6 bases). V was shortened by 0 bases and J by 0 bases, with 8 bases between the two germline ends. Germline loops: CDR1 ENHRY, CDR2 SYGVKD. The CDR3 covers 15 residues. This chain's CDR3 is CAISESGGMNTEAFF. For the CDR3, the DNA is TGTGCCATCAGTGAGTCAGGGGGGATGAACACTGAAGCTTTCTTT.

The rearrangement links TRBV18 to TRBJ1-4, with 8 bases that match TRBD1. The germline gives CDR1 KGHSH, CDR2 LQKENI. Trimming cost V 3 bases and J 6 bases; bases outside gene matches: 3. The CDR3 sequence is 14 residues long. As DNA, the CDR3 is TGTGCCAGCTCACCCCAGGGGGCTGATGAAAAACTGTTTTTT. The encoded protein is CASSPQGADEKLFF.